A selection of T cell receptor beta chains follows, all from one sample in a study of shared clonotypes between healthy human individuals. This table comes from immunoSEQ multiplex PCR, and its TCRdb copy is limited to in-frame clones, with some not included. The sample shows about 1 million clones, 65% to 80% of them seen only once. Source material: memory CD4+ T cells sorted from blood. These receptors were collected from a man younger than 35 in good health. The CDR3 runs from the conserved cysteine through the conserved F or W. D genes are given only for firm matches. Clone size is stated in some rows and not others, as once, few, many or a class when expanded.

d_call	j_call	clone_size	v_call	cdr3_nt	cdr3_aa
-	TRBJ2-3	-	TRBV11-3	TGTGCCAGCAGCTTGATCCGGTCCGATACGCAGTATTTT	CASSLIRSDTQYF
-	TRBJ2-7	once	TRBV12-2	TGTGCAAGTCCTTATACTAGCGGGAGTTTTCATGAAATCTACGAGCAGTACTTC	CASPYTSGSFHEIYEQYF
TRBD1	TRBJ1-6	-	TRBV6-6	TGTGCCAGCAGTTACGTCACAGGGGCTGGTTCACCCCTCCACTTT	CASSYVTGAGSPLHF
TRBD1	TRBJ2-7	-	TRBV19	TGTGCCAGTAGTTCCCACGGGGGACAGGGCGCCGAGCAGTACTTC	CASSSHGGQGAEQYF
TRBD2	TRBJ2-3	few	TRBV6-1	TGTGCCAGCAGGAGACTAGCGGGGTTCACAGATACGCAGTATTTT	CASRRLAGFTDTQYF
TRBD2	TRBJ2-2	-	TRBV30	TGTGCCTGGAGTGTACAGGGCGGGAGGACGAACACCGGGGAGCTGTTTTTT	CAWSVQGGRTNTGELFF
TRBD2	TRBJ2-4	-	TRBV28	TGTGCCAGCAGTTTGGGGCAACTGACCGGGAGGGCCAAAAACATTCAGTACTTC	CASSLGQLTGRAKNIQYF
-	TRBJ1-6	-	TRBV2	TGTGCCAGCAGTTTCTTAGGCCGGCAAGCACCCCTCCACTTT	CASSFLGRQAPLHF
-	TRBJ2-5	once	TRBV11-2	TGTGCCAGCAGCTTAGCAGGAATGATCCAAGAGACCCAGTACTTC	CASSLAGMIQETQYF
-	TRBJ2-5	-	TRBV5-1	TGCGCCAGCAGCTTGGGCCGGGGGAGAGAGACCCAGTACTTC	CASSLGRGRETQYF
TRBD2	TRBJ2-4	few	TRBV5-1	TGCGCCAGCAGCTCACTAGCGGGAGGGCCGAAAAACATTCAGTACTTC	CASSSLAGGPKNIQYF
-	TRBJ2-2	-	TRBV5-1	TGCGCCAGCAGCTTGAGTACAGTGAACACCGGGGAGCTGTTTTTT	CASSLSTVNTGELFF
-	TRBJ1-5	few	TRBV18	TGTGCCAGCTCACTCGACAGATACAATCAGCCCCAGCATTTT	CASSLDRYNQPQHF
TRBD1	TRBJ2-7	-	TRBV6-1	TGTGCCAGCAGTGGGGAGGGACAGGGTTTTTCCTACGAGCAGTACTTC	CASSGEGQGFSYEQYF